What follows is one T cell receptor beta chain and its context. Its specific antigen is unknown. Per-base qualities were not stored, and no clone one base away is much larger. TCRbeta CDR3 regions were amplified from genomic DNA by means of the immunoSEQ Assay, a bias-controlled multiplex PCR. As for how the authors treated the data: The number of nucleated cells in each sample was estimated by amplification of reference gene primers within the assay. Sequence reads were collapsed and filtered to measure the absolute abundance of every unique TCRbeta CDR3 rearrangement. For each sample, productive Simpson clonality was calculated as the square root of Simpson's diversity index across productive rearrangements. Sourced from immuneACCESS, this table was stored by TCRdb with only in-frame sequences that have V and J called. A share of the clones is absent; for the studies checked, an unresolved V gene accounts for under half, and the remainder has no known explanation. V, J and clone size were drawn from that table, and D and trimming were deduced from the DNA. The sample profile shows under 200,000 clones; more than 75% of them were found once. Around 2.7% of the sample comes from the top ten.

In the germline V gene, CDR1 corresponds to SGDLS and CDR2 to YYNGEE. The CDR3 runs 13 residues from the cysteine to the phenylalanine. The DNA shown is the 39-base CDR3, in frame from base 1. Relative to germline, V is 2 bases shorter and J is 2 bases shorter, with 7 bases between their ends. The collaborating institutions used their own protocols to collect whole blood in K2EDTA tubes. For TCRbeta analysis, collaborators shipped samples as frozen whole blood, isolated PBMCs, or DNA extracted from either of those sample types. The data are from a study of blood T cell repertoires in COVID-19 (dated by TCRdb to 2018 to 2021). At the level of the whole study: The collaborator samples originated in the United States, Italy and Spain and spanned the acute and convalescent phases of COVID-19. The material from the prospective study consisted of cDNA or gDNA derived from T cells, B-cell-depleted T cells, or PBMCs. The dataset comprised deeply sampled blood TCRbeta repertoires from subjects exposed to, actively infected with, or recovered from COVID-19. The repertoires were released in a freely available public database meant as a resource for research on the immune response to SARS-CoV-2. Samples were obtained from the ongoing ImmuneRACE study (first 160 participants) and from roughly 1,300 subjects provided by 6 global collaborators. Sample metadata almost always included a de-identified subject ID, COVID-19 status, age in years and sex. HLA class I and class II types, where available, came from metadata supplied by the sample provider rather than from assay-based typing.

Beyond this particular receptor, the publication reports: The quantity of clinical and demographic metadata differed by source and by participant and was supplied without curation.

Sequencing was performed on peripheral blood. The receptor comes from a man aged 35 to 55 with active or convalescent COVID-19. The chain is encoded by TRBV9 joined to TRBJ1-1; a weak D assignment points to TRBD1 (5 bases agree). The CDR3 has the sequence CASSVTANTEAFF. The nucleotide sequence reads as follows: TGTGCCAGCAGCGTGACAGCCAACACTGAAGCTTTCTTT.